Listed below are T cell receptor beta chains from one sample, sequenced in a study of tissue T cells after allogeneic stem cell transplantation. Generated by immunoSEQ multiplex PCR, the TCRdb table keeps only in-frame clones and is missing some. The table lists around 580 clones, more than 75% of them singletons. Sequencing was performed on duodenal tissue, taken at autopsy. Receptor source: a male patient aged 35 to 69 with steroid-refractory graft-versus-host disease after an allogeneic stem cell transplant. Some T cells may be provided by the graft donor. CDR3s leave out the opening cysteine and the closing phenylalanine or tryptophan. Fields, in order: J gene, V gene, CDR3 protein.

TRBJ1-4 | TRBV5-1 | ASSLRWGAPDEKLF
TRBJ1-2 | TRBV25-1 | ASRTGDRGYT
TRBJ2-2 | TRBV7-3 | ASSSTGYTGELF
TRBJ1-5 | TRBV6-5 | ASSQGYQGQPQH
TRBJ1-3 | TRBV6-5 | ASSYSGTPVGNTIY
TRBJ2-7 | TRBV27 | ASSLIQATPNEQY
TRBJ2-3 | TRBV30 | AWRATGVSDTQY
TRBJ2-3 | TRBV3-1/TRBV3-2 | ASTTSGGTDTQY
TRBJ1-3 | TRBV9 | ASSVAWQGAGNTIY
TRBJ1-2 | TRBV7-9 | ASSSIRDRGRDDYGYT